The sequence of this TCR beta chain was determined in a study of blood T cell repertoires in COVID-19. Study information: Material from acute and convalescent COVID-19 was sourced from the United States, Italy and Spain. From T cells, B-cell-depleted T cells, or PBMCs came the material, which was cDNA or gDNA.

The V end lost 6 bases, the J end lost 11 bases, and 13 bases lay between the germline ends. Germline CDR1 SNHLY, CDR2 FYNNEI. This CDR3 region has 11 residues. Per the authors' pipeline: Counts of nucleated cells, estimated from reference gene primer amplification, were obtained. Sequencing was performed with immunoSEQ multiplex PCR; in TCRdb, only in-frame clones are kept and a portion is missing. That table is the source of V, J and clone size, and D and trimming were worked out from the DNA. Among about 170,000 clones listed, under 85% were seen once. V gene TRBV2 combines with J gene TRBJ1-1; D unresolved. Sequencing was done on a sample of peripheral blood. The sequence came from a man between 65 and 85 years old with acute or convalescent COVID-19. The CDR3 bases are TGTGCCAGCAGCAACGGGTATGAGGCTTTCTTT. This codes for CASSNGYEAFF. Using reference TRBV2 and TRBJ1-1 for the parts outside the CDR3, the full variable domain is EPEVTQTPSHQVTQMGQEVILRCVPISNHLYFYWYRQILGQKVEFLVSFYNNEISEKSEIFDDQFSVERPDGSNFTLKIRSTKLEDSAMYFCASSNGYEAFFGQGTRLTVV.